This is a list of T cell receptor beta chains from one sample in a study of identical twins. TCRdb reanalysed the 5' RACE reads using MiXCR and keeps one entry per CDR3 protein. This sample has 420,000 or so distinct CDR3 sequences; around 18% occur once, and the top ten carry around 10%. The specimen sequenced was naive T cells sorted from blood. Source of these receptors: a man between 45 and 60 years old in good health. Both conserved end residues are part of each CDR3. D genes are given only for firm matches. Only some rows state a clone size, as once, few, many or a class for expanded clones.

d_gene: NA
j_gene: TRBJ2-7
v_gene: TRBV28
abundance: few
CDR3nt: TGTGCCAGCAGCTGGCAGGACGAGCAGTACTTC
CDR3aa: CASSWQDEQYF

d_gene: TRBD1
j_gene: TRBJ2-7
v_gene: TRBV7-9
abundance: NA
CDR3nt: TGTGCCAGCAGCCTAACAGGGGGTGTGAACGAGCAGTACTTC
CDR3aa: CASSLTGGVNEQYF

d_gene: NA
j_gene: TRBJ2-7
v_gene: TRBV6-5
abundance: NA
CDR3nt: TGTGCCAGCAGTTACTCTTTTATGGACAGCTACGAGCAGTACTTC
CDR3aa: CASSYSFMDSYEQYF

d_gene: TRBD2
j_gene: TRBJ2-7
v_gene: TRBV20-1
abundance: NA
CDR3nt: TGCAGTGCTAGGCCCGGGACTAGCGGGAGATCGGGAGAGCAGTACTTC
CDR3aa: CSARPGTSGRSGEQYF

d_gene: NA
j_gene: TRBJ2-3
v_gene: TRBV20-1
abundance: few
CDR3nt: TGCAGTGCTCTGGAGACAGGATTCACAGATACGCAGTATTTT
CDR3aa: CSALETGFTDTQYF

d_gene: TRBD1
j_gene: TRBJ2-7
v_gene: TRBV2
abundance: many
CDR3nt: TGTGCCAGCAGTGAAGCGGAGACAGGGTCCTACGAGCAGTACTTC
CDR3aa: CASSEAETGSYEQYF

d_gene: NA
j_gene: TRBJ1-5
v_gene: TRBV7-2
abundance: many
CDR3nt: TGTGCCAGCAGCCCGGCGGGGTTCGGTCAGCCCCAGCATTTT
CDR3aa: CASSPAGFGQPQHF

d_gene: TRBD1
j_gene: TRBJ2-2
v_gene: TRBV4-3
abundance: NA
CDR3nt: TGCGCCAGCAGCCCCGGGACAGGGGGCTACACCGGGGAGCTGTTTTTT
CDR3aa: CASSPGTGGYTGELFF

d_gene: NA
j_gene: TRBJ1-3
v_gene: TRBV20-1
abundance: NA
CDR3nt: TGCAGTGCTCAACAGGCGGGAACTGGAAACACCATATATTTT
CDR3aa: CSAQQAGTGNTIYF

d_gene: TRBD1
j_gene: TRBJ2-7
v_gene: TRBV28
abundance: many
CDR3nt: TGTGCCAGCAGTTTCGGGGACAGACCTTACTACGAGCAGTACTTC
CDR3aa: CASSFGDRPYYEQYF

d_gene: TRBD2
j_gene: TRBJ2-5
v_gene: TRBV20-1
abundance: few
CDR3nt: TGCAGTGCTAGAGTGGCTAGCGGGAGGGCAGGAGGAGAGACCCAGTACTTC
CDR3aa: CSARVASGRAGGETQYF

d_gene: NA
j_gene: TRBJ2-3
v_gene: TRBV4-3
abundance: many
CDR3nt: TGCGCCAGCAGCCAGTACAAGGGTACGCAGTATTTT
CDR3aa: CASSQYKGTQYF

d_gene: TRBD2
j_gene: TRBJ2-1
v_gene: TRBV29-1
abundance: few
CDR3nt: TGCAGCGTTCTCCTAGCGGGGGCCTTTCCCCCCGGCGGGTTCTTC
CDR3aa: CSVLLAGAFPPGGFF

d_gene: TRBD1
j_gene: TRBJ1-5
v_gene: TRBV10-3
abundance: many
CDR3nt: TGTGCCATCAGTGAGTGGACAGGGAAGCCCCAGCATTTT
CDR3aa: CAISEWTGKPQHF

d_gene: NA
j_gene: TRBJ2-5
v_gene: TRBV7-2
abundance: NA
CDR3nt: TGTGCCAGCAGCTTAGCGGGATCGGGGGAGACCCAGTACTTC
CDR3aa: CASSLAGSGETQYF

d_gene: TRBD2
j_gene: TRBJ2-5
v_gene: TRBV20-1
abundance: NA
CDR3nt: TGCAGTGCTAGATTGTTCGGGGGGACCCAAGAGACCCAGTACTTC
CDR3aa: CSARLFGGTQETQYF